Reported below is one TCR beta chain. Its antigen is currently unknown. The data are from a study of cytomegalovirus exposure and HLA in healthy donors. The PCR was carried out with 60 Vbeta primers and 13 Jbeta primers. Here immunoSEQ multiplex PCR was the method, and the copy in TCRdb shows in-frame clones only, minus some. The sample shows more than 95,000 clones, about 78% of them seen only once. Study-wide results and limits: In an earlier analysis, most TCR beta V segments were productive about 87% or about 30% of the time.

Trimming removed 1 base from V and 5 bases from J, with 17 bases in between. Germline V gene data show CDR1 as MNHEY and CDR2 as SVGAGI. The CDR3 is 16 amino acids. The sequenced sample was PBMCs. This TCR was sampled from a female donor in good health and CMV-seronegative. The chain couples TRBV6-5 to TRBJ2-5, with TRBD2 as a possible D gene (7 bases). The CDR3 is CASSYFGGPPRETQYF. The CDR3 nucleotides are TGTGCCAGCAGTTACTTCGGGGGGCCCCCGCGGGAGACCCAGTACTTC.